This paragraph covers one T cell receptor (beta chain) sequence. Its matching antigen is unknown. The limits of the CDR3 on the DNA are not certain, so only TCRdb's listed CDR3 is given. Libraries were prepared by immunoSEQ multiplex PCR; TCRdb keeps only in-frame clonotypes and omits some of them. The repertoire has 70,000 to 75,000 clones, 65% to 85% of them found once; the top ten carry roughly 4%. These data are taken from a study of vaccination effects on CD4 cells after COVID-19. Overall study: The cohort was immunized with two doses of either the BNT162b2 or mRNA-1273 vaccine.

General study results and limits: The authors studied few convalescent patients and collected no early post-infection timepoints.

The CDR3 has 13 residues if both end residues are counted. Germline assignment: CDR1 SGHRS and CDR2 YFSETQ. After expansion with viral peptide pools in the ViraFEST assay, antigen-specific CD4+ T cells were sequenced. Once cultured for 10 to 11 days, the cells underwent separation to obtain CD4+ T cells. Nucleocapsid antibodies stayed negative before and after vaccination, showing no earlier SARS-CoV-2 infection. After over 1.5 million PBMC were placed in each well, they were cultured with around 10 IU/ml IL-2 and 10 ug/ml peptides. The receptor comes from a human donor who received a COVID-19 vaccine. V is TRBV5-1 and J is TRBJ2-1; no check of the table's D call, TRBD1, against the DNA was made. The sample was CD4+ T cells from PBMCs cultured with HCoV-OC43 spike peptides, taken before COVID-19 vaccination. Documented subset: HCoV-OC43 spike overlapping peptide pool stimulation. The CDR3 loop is CASSLVGTGIEFF.